Each of the 9 T cell receptor beta chains below was sequenced from the same sample in a study of blood T cell repertoires in COVID-19. Only in-frame clones appear in the TCRdb table, and some are missing; sequencing was by immunoSEQ multiplex PCR. The table records over 300,000 clones, 86% of them present only once. The sequencing input was PBMCs or T cells enriched from blood (not recorded which). Receptors originate from a woman aged 18 to 35 who had recovered from COVID-19.

This sequence joins TRBV2 and TRBJ1-5; D is possibly TRBD1 (6 bases). The ends were cut back, 10 bases at V and 3 bases at J, with 13 bases in the middle. The CDR3 extends over 13 amino acids. The germline V gene has CDR1 SNHLY and CDR2 FYNNEI. CDR3 protein: CAKSQGPNQPQHF. DNA of the CDR3: TGTGCCAAGTCACAGGGCCCCAATCAGCCCCAGCATTTT. Together with reference TRBV2 and TRBJ1-5, the CDR3 gives the full variable domain: EPEVTQTPSHQVTQMGQEVILRCVPISNHLYFYWYRQILGQKVEFLVSFYNNEISEKSEIFDDQFSVERPDGSNFTLKIRSTKLEDSAMYFCAKSQGPNQPQHFGDGTRLSIL.

The rearrangement links TRBV28 to TRBJ2-1; 12 bases align to TRBD2. CDR1 is MDHEN, CDR2 SYDVKM, per germline. The V segment lost 6 bases and the J segment 2 bases; nucleotides outside the gene matches: 2. This CDR3 region has 15 residues. The CDR3 bases are TGTGCCAGCAGCGGACTAGCGGGACCCTACAATGAGCAGTTCTTC. It translates to CASSGLAGPYNEQFF.

The rearrangement links TRBV19 to TRBJ2-1, with 7 bases fitting TRBD1. With V trimmed by 6 bases and J by 4 bases, 9 bases remained unmatched. The CDR3 runs to 15 residues. CDR1 is LNHDA, CDR2 SQIVND, per germline (reference sequence). In DNA, the CDR3 is TGTGCCAGTAGCCACCCGTCGGACAGGTACAATGAGCAGTTCTTC. It translates to CASSHPSDRYNEQFF.

The rearrangement joins TRBV4-1 to TRBJ2-3, with D possibly being TRBD1 (6 bases). V was clipped by 3 bases and J by 5 bases, with 18 bases between them. From germline, CDR1 is MGHRA and CDR2 YSYEKL. This CDR3 is built from 16 residues. CDR3 amino acids: CASSHWDTLGGDTQYF. The CDR3, as DNA: TGCGCCAGCAGCCATTGGGACACTCTAGGGGGAGATACGCAGTATTTT.

The chain links TRBV4-2 to TRBJ2-3; 7 bases line up with TRBD1. Looked up from germline, CDR1 is LGHNA and CDR2 is YNFKEQ. V shed 0 bases, J shed 6 bases, and the junction held 6 bases outside the gene matches. The CDR3 spans 15 residues. CDR3 sequence: CASSQESDRADTQYF. The CDR3, as DNA: TGTGCCAGCAGCCAAGAATCCGACAGGGCGGATACGCAGTATTTT.

This clone has only a few counts. The chain combines TRBV19 with TRBJ1-2, with D maybe TRBD1 (5 bases). The CDR3 runs to 13 residues. V was pared by 3 bases and J by 7 bases, with 12 bases between. Germline V gene data show CDR1 as LNHDA and CDR2 as SQIVND (reference sequence). This chain's CDR3 is CASSIQGRGGYTF. The CDR3 nucleotides read TGTGCCAGTAGTATTCAGGGTCGTGGTGGCTACACCTTC.

The chain employs TRBV6-6 and TRBJ2-1, with 9 bases that match TRBD2. CDR1 and CDR2 (germline): MNHNY, SVGAGI (reference sequence). Trimming removed 6 bases from V and 4 bases from J; junction bases left unmatched: 7. The CDR3 covers 15 residues. The CDR3 sequence is CASSSRAGGYNEQFF. DNA of the CDR3: TGTGCCAGCAGCTCCCGAGCGGGGGGATACAATGAGCAGTTCTTC.

The chain recombines TRBV11-3 with TRBJ1-2, with D unresolved. V was pared by 1 base and J by 8 bases, with 14 bases between. The V gene's germline CDR1 is SGHNT and CDR2 YENEEA. The CDR3 contains 14 residues. DNA for the CDR3: TGTGCCAGCAGCTTAGCGTGCCTGGAGAAAGGCTACACCTTC. Translated: CASSLACLEKGYTF.

The chain joins TRBV6-6 to TRBJ1-3; the match to TRBD1 covers 12 bases. This CDR3 has 17 amino acids. The junction had 7 bases not matched to a gene; V was cut back by 5 bases and J by 2 bases. Germline V gives CDR1 MNHNY, CDR2 SVGAGI (reference sequence). The CDR3 DNA follows: TGTGCCAGCAGTCGGGACAGGGGGCTTTTAACTGGAAACACCATATATTTT. Its translation is CASSRDRGLLTGNTIYF.